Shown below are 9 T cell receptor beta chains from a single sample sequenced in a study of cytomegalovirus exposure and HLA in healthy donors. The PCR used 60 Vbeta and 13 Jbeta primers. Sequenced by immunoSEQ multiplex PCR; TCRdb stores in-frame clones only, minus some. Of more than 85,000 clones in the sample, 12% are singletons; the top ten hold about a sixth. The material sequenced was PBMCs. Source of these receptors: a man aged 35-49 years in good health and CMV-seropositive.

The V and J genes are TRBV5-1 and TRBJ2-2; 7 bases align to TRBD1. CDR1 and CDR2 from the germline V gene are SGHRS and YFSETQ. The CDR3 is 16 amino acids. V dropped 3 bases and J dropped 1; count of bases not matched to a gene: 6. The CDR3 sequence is CASSSQTGMNTGELFF. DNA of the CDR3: TGCGCCAGCAGCTCCCAGACAGGGATGAACACCGGGGAGCTGTTTTTT. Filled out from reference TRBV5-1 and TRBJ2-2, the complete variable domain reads KAGVTQTPRYLIKTRGQQVTLSCSPISGHRSVSWYQQTPGQGLQFLFEYFSETQRNKGNFPGRFSGRQFSNSRSEMNVSTLELGDSALYLCASSSQTGMNTGELFFGEGSRLTVL.

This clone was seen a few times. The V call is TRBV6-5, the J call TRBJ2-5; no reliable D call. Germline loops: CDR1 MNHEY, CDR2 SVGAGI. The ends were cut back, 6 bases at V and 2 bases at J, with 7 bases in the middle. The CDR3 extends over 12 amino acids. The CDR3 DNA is TGTGCCAGCAGGTCCCCTCAAGAGACCCAGTACTTC. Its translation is CASRSPQETQYF.

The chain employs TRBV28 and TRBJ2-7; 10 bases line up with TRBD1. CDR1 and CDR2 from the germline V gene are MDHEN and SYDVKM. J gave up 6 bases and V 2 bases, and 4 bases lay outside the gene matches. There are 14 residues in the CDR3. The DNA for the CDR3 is TGTGCCAGCAGTTTAGACAGGGGGCTCGCCGAGCAGTACTTC. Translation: CASSLDRGLAEQYF.

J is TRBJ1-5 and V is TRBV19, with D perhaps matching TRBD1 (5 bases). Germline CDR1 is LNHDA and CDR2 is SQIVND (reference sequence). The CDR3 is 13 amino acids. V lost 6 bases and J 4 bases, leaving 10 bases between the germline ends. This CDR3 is CASSVTGNQPQHF. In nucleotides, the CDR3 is TGTGCCAGTAGCGTTACAGGTAATCAGCCCCAGCATTTT.

DNA of the CDR3: TGTGCCAGCAGAAGAGGGTGGGGGGAGAATAGCAATCAGCCCCAGCATTTT. This gives the protein CASRRGWGENSNQPQHF. The genes are TRBV28 and TRBJ1-5; weak D call: TRBD1 (5 bases). The V gene lost 6 bases and the J gene lost 0 bases, with 18 bases spanning the gap. The CDR3 runs 17 residues. Germline CDR1 and CDR2: MDHEN and SYDVKM.

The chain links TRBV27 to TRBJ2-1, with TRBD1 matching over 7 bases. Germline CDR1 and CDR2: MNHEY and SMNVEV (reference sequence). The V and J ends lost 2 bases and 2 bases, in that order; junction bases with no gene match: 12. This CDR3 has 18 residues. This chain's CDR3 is CASSLRSPDRVTYNEQFF. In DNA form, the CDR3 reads TGTGCCAGCAGTTTACGGTCCCCTGACAGGGTAACCTACAATGAGCAGTTCTTC.

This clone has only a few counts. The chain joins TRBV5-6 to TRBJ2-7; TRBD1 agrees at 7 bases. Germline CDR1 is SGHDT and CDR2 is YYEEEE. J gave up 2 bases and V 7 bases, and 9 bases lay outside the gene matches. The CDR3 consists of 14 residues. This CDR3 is CASAVGQGAYEQYF. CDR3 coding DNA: TGTGCCAGCGCAGTTGGGCAGGGGGCCTACGAGCAGTACTTC.

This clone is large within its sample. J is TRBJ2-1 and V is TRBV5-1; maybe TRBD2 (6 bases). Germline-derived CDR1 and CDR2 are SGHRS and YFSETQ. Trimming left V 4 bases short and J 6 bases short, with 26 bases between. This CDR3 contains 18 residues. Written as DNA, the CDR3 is TGCGCCAGCAGCCAACTAGAAAGTCTAGCGACCCTTCCCAATGAGCAGTTCTTC. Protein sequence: CASSQLESLATLPNEQFF. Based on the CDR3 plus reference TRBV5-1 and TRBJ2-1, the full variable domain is KAGVTQTPRYLIKTRGQQVTLSCSPISGHRSVSWYQQTPGQGLQFLFEYFSETQRNKGNFPGRFSGRQFSNSRSEMNVSTLELGDSALYLCASSQLESLATLPNEQFFGPGTRLTVL.

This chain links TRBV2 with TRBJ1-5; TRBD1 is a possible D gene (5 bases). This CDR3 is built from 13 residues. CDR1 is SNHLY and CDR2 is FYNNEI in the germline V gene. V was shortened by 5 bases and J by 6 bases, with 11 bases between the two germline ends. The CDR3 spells CASSPGWVQPQHF. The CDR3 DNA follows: TGTGCCAGCAGTCCAGGGTGGGTTCAGCCCCAGCATTTT. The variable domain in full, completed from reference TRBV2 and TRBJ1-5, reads EPEVTQTPSHQVTQMGQEVILRCVPISNHLYFYWYRQILGQKVEFLVSFYNNEISEKSEIFDDQFSVERPDGSNFTLKIRSTKLEDSAMYFCASSPGWVQPQHFGDGTRLSIL.